These 24 T cell receptor beta chains came from one sample sequenced in a study of CD8+ T cells in alopecia areata. Documented treatment: oral pan-JAK inhibitor, 5-10 mg twice daily. Isolated RNA was reverse transcribed into cDNA used as the sequencing template. Profiled with immunoSEQ multiplex PCR; TCRdb holds only in-frame clones, not every one. The sample lists 150,000 to 200,000 clones, about 60% seen once, with about 12% in the top ten. The sequencing here drew on CD8+ T cells sorted from blood, taken at week 24, from a patient treated with tofacitinib. These receptors all stem from a human donor with alopecia areata.

The CDR3 DNA sequence: TGCAGCGTTGACAGCGACTCTGGGGCCAACGTCCTGACTTTC. Its protein product is CSVDSDSGANVLTF. This chain links TRBV29-1 with TRBJ2-6; D is unresolved. The length of the CDR3 is 14 residues. V was shortened by 3 bases and J by 0 bases, with 6 bases between the two germline ends. Germline V gene sequence: CDR1 SQVTM, CDR2 ANQGSEA.

This clone was counted only a few times. This rearrangement joins TRBV27 to TRBJ2-7, with D perhaps matching TRBD1 or TRBD2 (5 bases each). The CDR3 length is 17 residues. Trimming removed 5 bases at V and 2 bases at J, with 22 bases between. Germline CDR1 is MNHEY and CDR2 is SMNVEV (reference sequence). CDR3 bases: TGTGCCAGCAGTCCCTTCGGAGTGGGACGGCCTGCCTACGAGCAGTACTTC. Its translation: CASSPFGVGRPAYEQYF.

The gene calls are TRBV15 and TRBJ2-5, with D possibly being TRBD1 (5 bases). The germline V and J ends were trimmed by 0 bases and 5 bases, with 10 bases remaining between them. Germline V gene lookup returns CDR1 LNHNV and CDR2 YYDKDF (reference sequence). The CDR3 runs to 14 residues. CDR3 bases: TGTGCCACCAGCAGAGATAAGGGGTGGGAGACCCAGTACTTC. The encoded protein is CATSRDKGWETQYF.

This clone has only a few counts. The chain is built from TRBV9 and TRBJ1-2; no firm D call. The CDR3 extends over 14 amino acids. Germline V gene lookup returns CDR1 SGDLS and CDR2 YYNGEE. V gave up 3 bases and J gave up 4 bases, with 13 bases separating them. CDR3 residues: CASSGLEGSYGYTF. Written as DNA, the CDR3 is TGTGCCAGCAGCGGTCTGGAGGGTTCCTATGGCTACACCTTC.

V and J are TRBV27 and TRBJ2-2, with unresolved D. This CDR3 region has 12 residues. Deletions cut 11 bases from V and 3 bases from J, with 10 bases between. Germline V gives CDR1 MNHEY, CDR2 SMNVEV (reference sequence). CDR3: CASQAYTGELFF. The CDR3 DNA sequence: TGTGCCTCCCAGGCATACACCGGGGAGCTGTTTTTT.

This clone was seen more than once but under ten times. This sequence joins TRBV5-1 and TRBJ1-2; no reliable D call. Trimming removed 0 bases at V and 6 bases at J, with 15 bases between. The CDR3 runs to 15 residues. Germline V gives CDR1 SGHRS, CDR2 YFSETQ. The CDR3 loop reads CASSLVPSGVDGYTF. The DNA for the CDR3 is TGCGCCAGCAGCTTGGTCCCCTCGGGTGTTGATGGCTACACCTTC. The whole variable domain, filled in from reference TRBV5-1 and TRBJ1-2, reads KAGVTQTPRYLIKTRGQQVTLSCSPISGHRSVSWYQQTPGQGLQFLFEYFSETQRNKGNFPGRFSGRQFSNSRSEMNVSTLELGDSALYLCASSLVPSGVDGYTFGSGTRLTVV.

The chain employs TRBV5-1 and TRBJ2-7; 7 bases are a match to TRBD2. Germline lookup yields CDR1 SGHRS and CDR2 YFSETQ. This CDR3 region has 14 residues. Trimming at V came to 4 bases and at J to 7 bases, leaving 11 bases not matched to a gene. The CDR3 DNA reads TGCGCCAGCAGCATACTAGCGCCCGGTCGGGAGCAGTACTTC. It yields the protein CASSILAPGREQYF.

The J gene is TRBJ2-4, the V gene TRBV7-9; perhaps TRBD1 as D (6 bases). This CDR3 contains 12 residues. The V and J ends lost 4 bases and 8 bases respectively, with 9 bases between them. The germline gives CDR1 SEHNR, CDR2 FQNEAQ (reference sequence). CDR3 in amino acids: CASSSGVHIQYF. Here the CDR3 DNA reads TGTGCCAGCAGCTCAGGGGTCCACATTCAGTACTTC.

V and J are TRBV6-6 and TRBJ2-1; perhaps TRBD1 as D (7 bases). The ends were cut back, 2 bases at V and 5 bases at J, with 10 bases in the middle. Germline assignment: CDR1 MNHNY and CDR2 SVGAGI (reference sequence). CDR3 length: 14 residues. The DNA for the CDR3 is TGTGCCAGCAGTTACGGAGGGGGCGACAATGAGCAGTTCTTC. This encodes CASSYGGGDNEQFF.

The rearrangement joins TRBV13 to TRBJ2-1; tentative D call: TRBD2 (5 bases). CDR1 and CDR2 (germline): PRHDT, FYEKMQ (reference sequence). The CDR3 is 12 amino acids. Trimming removed 5 bases at V and 7 bases at J, with 9 bases between. CDR3 in DNA: TGTGCCAGCAGCCCGAGGAGGAATGAGCAGTTCTTC. Translation: CASSPRRNEQFF. The full variable domain, its missing parts supplied by reference TRBV13 and TRBJ2-1, is AAGVIQSPRHLIKEKRETATLKCYPIPRHDTVYWYQQGPGQDPQFLISFYEKMQSDKGSIPDRFSAQQFSDYHSELNMSSLELGDSALYFCASSPRRNEQFFGPGTRLTVL.

This chain links TRBV29-1 with TRBJ1-1, with D tentatively TRBD1 (6 bases). V lost 7 bases, J lost 5 bases, and 14 bases lay in between. CDR3 size: 12 residues. CDR1 and CDR2 (germline): SQVTM, ANQGSEA. CDR3 DNA sequence: TGCAGCGGAGAGGGGGAAAGAACTGAAGCTTTCTTT. It translates to CSGEGERTEAFF.

This clone was observed a handful of times. This chain uses TRBV19 with TRBJ1-4; D may be TRBD1 (6 bases). CDR3 length equals 15 residues. Germline V gene lookup returns CDR1 LNHDA and CDR2 SQIVND (reference sequence). Trimming took 3 bases from V and 8 from J, leaving 16 bases between them. The CDR3 DNA sequence: TGTGCCAGTAGTATTTTGCACAGGGATTTCGAAAAACTGTTTTTT. It codes for CASSILHRDFEKLFF.

The J gene is TRBJ2-3, the V gene TRBV10-3, with 15 nucleotides matching TRBD2. V shed 2 bases, J shed 2 bases, and the junction held 5 bases outside the gene matches. The CDR3 is made up of 18 amino acids. Germline loops: CDR1 ENHRY, CDR2 SYGVKD. CDR3 loop: CAISETRTSGGATDTQYF. The DNA of the CDR3 is TGTGCCATCAGTGAGACCCGGACTAGCGGGGGGGCCACAGATACGCAGTATTTT.

The chain links TRBV30 to TRBJ2-7; D not certain. The V end lost 0 bases, the J end lost 2 bases, and 20 bases lay between the germline ends. The germline V gene encodes CDR1 GTSNPN and CDR2 SVGIG (reference sequence). The CDR3 has 17 amino acids. The CDR3: CAWSVLMVGETPYEQYF. CDR3 nucleotide sequence: TGTGCCTGGAGTGTACTTATGGTTGGCGAAACCCCCTACGAGCAGTACTTC.

This clone has just a few counts. The chain links TRBV29-1 to TRBJ2-1; 7 bases align to TRBD1. The CDR3 runs to 13 residues. From germline, CDR1 is SQVTM and CDR2 ANQGSEA. V lost 3 bases to trimming and J lost 8 bases; unmatched junction nucleotides: 7. The CDR3 region has the DNA TGCAGCGTTGATCAGGGGGTAATGGATGAGCAGTTCTTC. As protein: CSVDQGVMDEQFF.

This chain uses TRBV29-1 with TRBJ2-1; 8 nucleotides agree with TRBD2. CDR1 and CDR2 from the germline V gene are SQVTM and ANQGSEA. The junction had 0 bases not matched to a gene; V was cut back by 3 bases and J by 2 bases. This CDR3 spans 13 amino acids. This CDR3 reads CSVDGGAYNEQFF. CDR3 sequence (DNA): TGCAGCGTTGACGGGGGGGCCTACAATGAGCAGTTCTTC.

This clone was detected only a few times. This sequence joins TRBV5-1 and TRBJ1-1; 7 positions match TRBD1. V dropped 6 bases and J dropped 0; count of bases not matched to a gene: 5. The CDR3 is 14 residues long. Germline CDR1 and CDR2: SGHRS and YFSETQ. The CDR3 sequence is CASTGGGVNTEAFF. The CDR3 DNA reads as TGCGCCAGCACCGGAGGGGGCGTGAACACTGAAGCTTTCTTT.

The V gene is TRBV11-2, the J gene TRBJ2-6; no firm D call. Per the germline V gene, CDR1 is SGHAT and CDR2 is FQNNGV. V lost 3 bases and J lost 1, with 1 base in between. This CDR3 has 13 amino acids. The CDR3 DNA sequence: TGTGCCAGCAGCTTGTCTGGGGCCAACGTCCTGACTTTC. It encodes CASSLSGANVLTF. Full variable domain (remainder filled in from reference TRBV11-2 and TRBJ2-6): EAGVAQSPRYKIIEKRQSVAFWCNPISGHATLYWYQQILGQGPKLLIQFQNNGVVDDSQLPKDRFSAERLKGVDSTLKIQPAKLEDSAVYLCASSLSGANVLTFGAGSRLTVL.

This chain links TRBV30 with TRBJ2-3; 11 bases line up with TRBD2. V trimming: 5 bases; J trimming: 2 bases; junction bases outside the gene matches: 3. Germline-derived CDR1 and CDR2 are GTSNPN and SVGIG (reference sequence). CDR3 size: 14 residues. The CDR3 region is CAWSLAGDTDTQYF. Written as DNA, the CDR3 is TGTGCCTGGTCACTAGCGGGGGACACAGATACGCAGTATTTT.

This clone was seen only once. V and J are TRBV30 and TRBJ1-1, with D tentatively TRBD1 (5 bases). Germline V gene lookup returns CDR1 GTSNPN and CDR2 SVGIG (reference sequence). This CDR3 is 16 amino acids long. Trimming removed 4 bases from V and 4 bases from J, with 22 bases in between. In nucleotides, the CDR3 is TGTGCCTGGACCAAAGGGGAGGGCGGAGCGACCACTGAAGCTTTCTTT. Encoded protein: CAWTKGEGGATTEAFF.

This sequence joins TRBV4-1 and TRBJ2-3; perhaps TRBD1 as D (5 bases). The germline V and J ends were trimmed by 3 bases and 6 bases, with 16 bases remaining between them. The CDR3 is 15 residues long. In germline, CDR1 is MGHRA, CDR2 YSYEKL. CDR3: CASSQFTGDGDTQYF. CDR3 in DNA: TGCGCCAGCAGCCAGTTTACAGGAGATGGGGATACGCAGTATTTT.

The gene calls are TRBV14 and TRBJ1-5; 8 bases are shared with TRBD1. Per germline, CDR1 SGHDN and CDR2 FVKESK. This CDR3 contains 14 residues. The V and J ends lost 6 bases and 4 bases, in that order; junction bases with no gene match: 5. CDR3 protein: CASRRTGRNQPQHF. The CDR3 DNA sequence: TGTGCCAGCAGGAGGACAGGGAGAAATCAGCCCCAGCATTTT.

This clone was seen only once. The chain couples TRBV13 to TRBJ2-5, with TRBD2 identical over 8 bases. V lost 2 bases and J lost 4; bases outside the gene matches: 12. From germline, CDR1 is PRHDT and CDR2 FYEKMQ (reference sequence). This CDR3 has 17 residues. CDR3 region: CASSLKSGGALSETQYF. DNA for the CDR3: TGTGCCAGCAGCTTAAAGAGCGGGGGTGCCTTGTCAGAGACCCAGTACTTC.

The chain uses TRBV15 and TRBJ2-5, with TRBD2 matching over 7 bases. The length of the CDR3 is 15 residues. Losses at the gene ends were 0 bases for V and 2 bases for J; bases not matched to a gene: 3. The germline V gene encodes CDR1 LNHNV and CDR2 YYDKDF (reference sequence). The CDR3 region has the DNA TGTGCCACCAGCAGAGATCTGGGGGGGCAAGAGACCCAGTACTTC. Amino acid sequence: CATSRDLGGQETQYF.